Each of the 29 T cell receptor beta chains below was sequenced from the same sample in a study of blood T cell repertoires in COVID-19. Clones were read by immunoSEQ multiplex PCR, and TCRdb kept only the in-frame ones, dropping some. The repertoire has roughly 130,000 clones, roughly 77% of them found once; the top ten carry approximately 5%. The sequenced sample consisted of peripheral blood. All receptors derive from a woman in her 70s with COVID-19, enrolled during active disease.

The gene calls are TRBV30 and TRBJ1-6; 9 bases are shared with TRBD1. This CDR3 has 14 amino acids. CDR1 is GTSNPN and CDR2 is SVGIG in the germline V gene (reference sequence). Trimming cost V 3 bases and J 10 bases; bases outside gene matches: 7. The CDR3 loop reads CAWRQQGAGSPLHF. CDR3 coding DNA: TGTGCCTGGAGACAACAGGGGGCTGGGTCACCCCTCCACTTT.

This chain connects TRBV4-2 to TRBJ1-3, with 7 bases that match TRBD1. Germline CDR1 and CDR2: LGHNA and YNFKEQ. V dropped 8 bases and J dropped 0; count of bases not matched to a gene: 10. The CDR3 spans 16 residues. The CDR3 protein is CASGKRQGPSGNTIYF. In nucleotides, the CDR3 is TGTGCCAGCGGGAAGAGACAGGGCCCCTCTGGAAACACCATATATTTT.

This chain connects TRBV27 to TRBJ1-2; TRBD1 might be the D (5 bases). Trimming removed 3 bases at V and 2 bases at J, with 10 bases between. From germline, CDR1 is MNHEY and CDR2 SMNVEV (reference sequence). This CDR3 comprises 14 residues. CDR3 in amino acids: CASSFRAANYGYTF. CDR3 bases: TGTGCCAGCAGTTTCAGGGCGGCGAACTATGGCTACACCTTC.

CDR3 DNA sequence: TGTGCCAGCAGCCAAGATTTGGGAGCAACTAATGAAAAACTGTTTTTT. Residues: CASSQDLGATNEKLFF. The gene calls are TRBV3-1 (or the pseudogene TRBV3-2) and TRBJ1-4; D gene unclear. The CDR3 is 16 residues long. Deletions cut 0 bases from V and 0 bases from J, with 8 bases between. Germline lookup yields CDR1 LGHDT and CDR2 YNNKEL (reference sequence).

The CDR3 coding sequence is TGTGCCAGCTCACCGTTGGCACAGGGTTCGGACGAGCAGTACTTC. It codes for CASSPLAQGSDEQYF. This sequence joins TRBV18 and TRBJ2-7; possibly TRBD1 for D (6 bases). The germline gives CDR1 KGHSH, CDR2 LQKENI. The germline V and J ends were trimmed by 3 bases and 5 bases, with 17 bases remaining between them. The CDR3 has 15 residues.

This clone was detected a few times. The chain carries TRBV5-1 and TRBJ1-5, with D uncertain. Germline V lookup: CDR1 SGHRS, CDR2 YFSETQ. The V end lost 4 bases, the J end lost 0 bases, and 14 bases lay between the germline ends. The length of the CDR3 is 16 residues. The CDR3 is CASSLGVGHSNQPQHF. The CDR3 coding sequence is TGCGCCAGCAGCCTTGGAGTGGGTCATAGCAATCAGCCCCAGCATTTT.

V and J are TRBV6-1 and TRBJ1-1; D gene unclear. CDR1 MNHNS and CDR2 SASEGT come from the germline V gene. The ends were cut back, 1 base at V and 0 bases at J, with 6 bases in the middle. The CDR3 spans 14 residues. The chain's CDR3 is CASSEGLLNTEAFF. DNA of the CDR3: TGTGCCAGCAGTGAAGGACTCCTGAACACTGAAGCTTTCTTT.

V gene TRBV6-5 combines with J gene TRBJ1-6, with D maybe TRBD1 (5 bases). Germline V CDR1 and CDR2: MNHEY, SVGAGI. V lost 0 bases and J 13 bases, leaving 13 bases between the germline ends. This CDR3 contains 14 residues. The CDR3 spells CASSYSEEGAPLHF. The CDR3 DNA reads TGTGCCAGCAGTTACTCCGAAGAAGGGGCCCCCCTCCACTTT.

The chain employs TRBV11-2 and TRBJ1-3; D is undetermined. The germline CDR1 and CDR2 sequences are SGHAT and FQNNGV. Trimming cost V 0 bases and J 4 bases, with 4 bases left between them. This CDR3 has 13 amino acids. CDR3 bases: TGTGCCAGCAGCTTAGAGGAGGGAAACACCATATATTTT. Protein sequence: CASSLEEGNTIYF.

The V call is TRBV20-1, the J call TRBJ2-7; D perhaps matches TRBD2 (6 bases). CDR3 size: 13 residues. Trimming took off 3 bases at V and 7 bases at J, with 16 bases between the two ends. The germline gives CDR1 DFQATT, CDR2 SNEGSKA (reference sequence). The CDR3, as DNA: TGCAGTGCTAGTAGCGGCCTCATGGGGGAGCAGTACTTC. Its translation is CSASSGLMGEQYF.

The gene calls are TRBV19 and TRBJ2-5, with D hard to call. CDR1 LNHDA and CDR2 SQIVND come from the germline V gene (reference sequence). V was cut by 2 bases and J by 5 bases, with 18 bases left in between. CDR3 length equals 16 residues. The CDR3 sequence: CASSIKATSTGETQYF. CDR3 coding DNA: TGTGCCAGTAGTATAAAGGCCACCTCAACCGGGGAGACCCAGTACTTC.

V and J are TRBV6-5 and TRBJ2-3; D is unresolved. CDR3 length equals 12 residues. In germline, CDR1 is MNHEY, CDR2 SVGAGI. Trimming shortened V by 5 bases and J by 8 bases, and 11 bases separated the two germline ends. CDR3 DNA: TGTGCCAGCAGTCCTGAGCGAGGTACGCAGTATTTT. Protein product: CASSPERGTQYF.

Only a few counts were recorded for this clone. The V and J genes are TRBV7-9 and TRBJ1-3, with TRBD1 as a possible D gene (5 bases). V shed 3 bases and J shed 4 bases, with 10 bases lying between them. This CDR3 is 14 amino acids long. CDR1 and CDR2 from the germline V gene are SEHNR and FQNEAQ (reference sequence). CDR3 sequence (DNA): TGTGCCAGCAGCTTCGTGGGGGGAGGAAACACCATATATTTT. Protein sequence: CASSFVGGGNTIYF.

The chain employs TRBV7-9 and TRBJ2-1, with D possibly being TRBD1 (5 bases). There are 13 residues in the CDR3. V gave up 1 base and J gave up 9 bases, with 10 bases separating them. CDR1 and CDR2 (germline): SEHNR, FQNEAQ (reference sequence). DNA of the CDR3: TGTGCCAGCAGCTTAGGAATGGGGCGTGAGCAGTTCTTC. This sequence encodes CASSLGMGREQFF.

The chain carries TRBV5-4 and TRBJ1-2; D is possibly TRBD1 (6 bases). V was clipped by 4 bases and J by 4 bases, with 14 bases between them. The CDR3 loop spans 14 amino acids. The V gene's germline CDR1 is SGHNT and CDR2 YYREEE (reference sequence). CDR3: CASSEGGGGYGYTF. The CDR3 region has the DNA TGTGCCAGCAGCGAGGGAGGGGGTGGCTATGGCTACACCTTC.

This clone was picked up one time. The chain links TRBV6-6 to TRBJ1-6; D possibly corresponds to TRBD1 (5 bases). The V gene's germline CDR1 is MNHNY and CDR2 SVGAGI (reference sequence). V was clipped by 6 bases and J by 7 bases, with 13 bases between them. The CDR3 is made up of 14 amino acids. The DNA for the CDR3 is TGTGCCAGCAGATACACAGGTTCGAATTCACCCCTCCACTTT. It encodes CASRYTGSNSPLHF.

CDR3 coding DNA: TGTGCCACCAGCAGAAGCGGACAGTCCACAGCCGGGGGCTACACCTTC. Translated: CATSRSGQSTAGGYTF. The V call is TRBV15, the J call TRBJ1-2, with D perhaps TRBD1 (6 bases). Germline CDR1 is LNHNV and CDR2 is YYDKDF (reference sequence). The CDR3 covers 16 residues. V was trimmed by 2 bases and J by 8 bases, leaving 21 bases between them.

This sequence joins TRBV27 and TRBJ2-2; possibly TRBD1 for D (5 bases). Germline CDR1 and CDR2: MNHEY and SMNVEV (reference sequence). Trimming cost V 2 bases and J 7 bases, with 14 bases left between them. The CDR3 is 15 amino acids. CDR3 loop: CASSLVNQGRGELFF. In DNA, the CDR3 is TGTGCCAGCAGTTTAGTCAACCAGGGCCGCGGGGAGCTGTTTTTT.

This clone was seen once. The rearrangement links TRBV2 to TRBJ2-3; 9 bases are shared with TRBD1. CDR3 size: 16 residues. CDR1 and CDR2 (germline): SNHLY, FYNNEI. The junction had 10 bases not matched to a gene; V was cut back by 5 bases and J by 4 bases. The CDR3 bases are TGTGCCAGCAGTCGCCCCGGGACAGGGTCTTCAGATACGCAGTATTTT. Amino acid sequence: CASSRPGTGSSDTQYF.

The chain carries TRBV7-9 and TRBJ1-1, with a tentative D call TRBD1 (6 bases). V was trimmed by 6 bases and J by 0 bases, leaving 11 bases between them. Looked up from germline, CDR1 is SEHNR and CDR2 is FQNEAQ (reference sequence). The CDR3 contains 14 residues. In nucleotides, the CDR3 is TGTGCCAGCAGGGCAGGGGAAATGAACACTGAAGCTTTCTTT. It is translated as CASRAGEMNTEAFF.

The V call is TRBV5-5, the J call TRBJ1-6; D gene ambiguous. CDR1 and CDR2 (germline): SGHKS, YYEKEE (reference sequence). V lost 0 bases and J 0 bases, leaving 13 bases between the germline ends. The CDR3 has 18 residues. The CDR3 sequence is CASSLAGLTTSYNSPLHF. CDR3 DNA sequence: TGTGCCAGCAGCTTGGCCGGACTTACTACCTCCTATAATTCACCCCTCCACTTT.

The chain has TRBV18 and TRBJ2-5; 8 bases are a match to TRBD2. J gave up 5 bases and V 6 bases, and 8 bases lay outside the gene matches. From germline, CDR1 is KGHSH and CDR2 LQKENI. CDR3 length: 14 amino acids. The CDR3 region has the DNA TGTGCCAGCTCCTGGACTAGCACGCGGGAGACCCAGTACTTC. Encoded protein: CASSWTSTRETQYF.

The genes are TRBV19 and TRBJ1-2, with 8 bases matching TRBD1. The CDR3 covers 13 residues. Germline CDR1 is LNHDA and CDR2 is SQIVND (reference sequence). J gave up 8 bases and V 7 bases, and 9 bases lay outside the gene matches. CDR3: CASTTDRVNGYTF. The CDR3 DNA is TGTGCCAGTACTACGGACAGGGTAAACGGCTACACCTTC. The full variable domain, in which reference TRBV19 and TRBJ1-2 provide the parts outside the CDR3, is DGGITQSPKYLFRKEGQNVTLSCEQNLNHDAMYWYRQDPGQGLRLIYYSQIVNDFQKGDIAEGYSVSREKKESFPLTVTSAQKNPTAFYLCASTTDRVNGYTFGSGTRLTVV.

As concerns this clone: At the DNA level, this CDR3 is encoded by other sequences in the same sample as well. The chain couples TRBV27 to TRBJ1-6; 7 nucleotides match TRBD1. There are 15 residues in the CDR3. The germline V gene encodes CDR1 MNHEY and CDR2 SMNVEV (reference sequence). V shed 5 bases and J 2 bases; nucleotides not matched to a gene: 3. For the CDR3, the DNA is TGTGCCAGCAGTCTGGGACAGACCTATAATTCACCCCTCCACTTT. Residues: CASSLGQTYNSPLHF.

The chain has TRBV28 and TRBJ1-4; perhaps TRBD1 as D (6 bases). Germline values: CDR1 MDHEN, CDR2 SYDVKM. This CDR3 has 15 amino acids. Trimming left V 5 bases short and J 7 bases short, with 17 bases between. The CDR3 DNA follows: TGTGCCAGCAGTACGAACAGGGATGGGGGTGAAAAACTGTTTTTT. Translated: CASSTNRDGGEKLFF.

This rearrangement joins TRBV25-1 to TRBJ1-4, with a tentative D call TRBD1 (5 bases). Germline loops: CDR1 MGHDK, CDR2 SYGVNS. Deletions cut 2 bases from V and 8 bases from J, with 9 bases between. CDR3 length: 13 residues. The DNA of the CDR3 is TGTGCCAGCAGTGAAGGCGGGGGAGAAAAACTGTTTTTT. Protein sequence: CASSEGGGEKLFF.

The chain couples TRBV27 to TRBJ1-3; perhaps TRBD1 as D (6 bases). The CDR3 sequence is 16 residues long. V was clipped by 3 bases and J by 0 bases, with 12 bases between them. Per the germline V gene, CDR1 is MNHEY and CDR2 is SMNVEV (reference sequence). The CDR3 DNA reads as TGTGCCAGCAGTTTGTTGAGGGGGTACTCTGGAAACACCATATATTTT. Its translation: CASSLLRGYSGNTIYF.

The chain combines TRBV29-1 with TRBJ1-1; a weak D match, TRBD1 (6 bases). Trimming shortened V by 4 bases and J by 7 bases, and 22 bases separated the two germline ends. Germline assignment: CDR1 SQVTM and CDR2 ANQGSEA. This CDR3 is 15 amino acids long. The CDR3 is CSVGGRGRGGLEAFF. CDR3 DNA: TGCAGCGTTGGGGGGCGCGGGAGGGGTGGTCTTGAAGCTTTCTTT.

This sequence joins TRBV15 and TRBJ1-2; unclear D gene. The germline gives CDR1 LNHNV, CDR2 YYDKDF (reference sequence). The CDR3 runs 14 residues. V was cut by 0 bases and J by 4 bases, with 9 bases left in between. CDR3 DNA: TGTGCCACCAGCAGAGATCCAAGCCCCTATGGCTACACCTTC. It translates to CATSRDPSPYGYTF.